A single T cell receptor (beta chain) is shown here with its context. Per germline, CDR1 MNHEY and CDR2 SVGAGI. V lost 5 bases and J 0 bases, leaving 11 bases between the germline ends. CDR3 length: 14 residues. The assay was immunoSEQ multiplex PCR, and TCRdb's table has in-frame clones only and misses some. The data contain 99,000 or so clones, roughly 94% of them singletons. This record comes from a study of OX40 agonist ivuxolimab in advanced cancers. The genes are TRBV6-5 and TRBJ2-7, with D perhaps being TRBD1 or TRBD2 (5 bases each). The sample was CD4+ or CD8+ T cells sorted from blood, taken in a trial of the OX40 agonist ivuxolimab. This TCR came from an adult with an advanced solid tumor such as melanoma, head and neck, liver or kidney cancer. CDR3 coding DNA: TGTGCCAGCAGTACGGGGCTTACCTCCTACGAGCAGTACTTC. Translated, it gives CASSTGLTSYEQYF.